This T cell receptor (beta chain) was identified in a study of blood T cell repertoires in COVID-19. Study-level background: Samples of COVID-19 (acute and convalescent) were obtained from the United States, Italy and Spain. In each case, the material was cDNA or gDNA derived from T cells, B-cell-depleted T cells, or PBMCs.

Source study methods: How many nucleated cells were present was estimated from reference gene primer amplification. Method: immunoSEQ multiplex PCR; TCRdb's copy keeps in-frame clones and lacks some. Clone size and the V and J calls come from that table; the DNA yielded D and trimming. The table shows roughly 130,000 clones, with more than 75% occurring only once. This CDR3 has 14 residues. Germline CDR1 is SNHLY and CDR2 is FYNNEI. The V segment lost 4 bases and the J segment 3 bases; nucleotides outside the gene matches: 2. Sample: peripheral blood. The rearrangement joins TRBV2 to TRBJ2-7, with 11 nucleotides matching TRBD1. This receptor was taken from a man in his forties or fifties with active COVID-19. As DNA, the CDR3 is TGTGCCAGCAGTGCCGGGACAGGGGGCTACGAGCAGTACTTC. Residues: CASSAGTGGYEQYF. Full variable domain (rest looked up from reference TRBV2 and TRBJ2-7): EPEVTQTPSHQVTQMGQEVILRCVPISNHLYFYWYRQILGQKVEFLVSFYNNEISEKSEIFDDQFSVERPDGSNFTLKIRSTKLEDSAMYFCASSAGTGGYEQYFGPGTRLTVT.